What follows are 10 T cell receptor gamma chains derived from one specimen sequenced in a study of human gamma delta and Vdelta1 T cells (dated by TCRdb to 2016 to 2019). No cognate antigen is known for these TCRs. The library was built by means of PCR. The data were produced on an Illumina MiSeq. With CATT, TCRdb called clones again from the public reads; duplicate DNA rows were later joined. The sample table shows thousands of gamma-chain clones, and over 15% are seen once. The top ten hold approximately 7.3% of the sample. The specimen sequenced was Vdelta1 gamma-delta T cells from blood grown in culture (DOT cells). Interpreted using the paper, the cell subset or site label stands for: Delta One T cells, in vitro expanded/differentiated Vd1+ gamma-delta T cells. These receptors all stem from a human donor in good health.

There are a few counts of this clone. This chain joins TRGV3 and TRGJ1 or TRGJ2. V trimming: 0 bases; J trimming: 3 bases; junction bases outside the gene matches: 5. Germline loops: CDR1 VTNTFY, CDR2 YDVSTARD (reference sequence). The CDR3 is 14 amino acids. Here the CDR3 reads CATWDRHRYYKKLF. The CDR3 DNA follows: TGTGCCACCTGGGACAGGCACCGTTATTATAAGAAACTCTTT.

The V call is TRGV9, the J call TRGJ1 or TRGJ2. Germline V gene data show CDR1 as GITISATS and CDR2 as ISYDGTV (reference sequence). The CDR3 contains 9 residues. V was pared by 5 bases and J by 9 bases, with 1 base of the junction left unmatched. As DNA, the CDR3 is TGTGCCTTGTGGGTTAAGAAACTCTTT. This translates into CALWVKKLF.

J is TRGJ1 or TRGJ2 and V is TRGV5. CDR3 length: 13 amino acids. Trimming cost V 0 bases and J 7 bases; bases outside gene matches: 6. Germline V CDR1 and CDR2: VINAFY, YDVSNSKD. Here the CDR3 reads CATWDRQPYKKLF. The CDR3 nucleotides are TGTGCCACCTGGGACAGGCAACCGTATAAGAAACTCTTT.

By sample fraction, this clone is medium-sized. The chain couples TRGV4 to TRGJ1 or TRGJ2. This CDR3 comprises 13 residues. The germline CDR1 and CDR2 sequences are EGSTGY and YDSYTSSV. The V gene end was trimmed by 2 bases and the J gene end by 4 bases; junction bases not matched to a gene: 5. CDR3 bases: TGTGCCACCTGGGATGATATCTATTATAAGAAACTCTTT. Translation gives CATWDDIYYKKLF.

This chain links TRGV8 with TRGJ1 or TRGJ2. The germline gives CDR1 VENAVY, CDR2 YDSYNSRV. V shed 2 bases, J shed 7 bases, and the junction held 2 bases outside the gene matches. This CDR3 has 11 amino acids. DNA for the CDR3: TGTGCCACCTGGGATATCTATAAGAAACTCTTT. Its translation is CATWDIYKKLF.

This clone is medium-sized (0.01 to 0.1%). This chain uses TRGV4 with TRGJP2. Germline CDR1 and CDR2: EGSTGY and YDSYTSSV. V shed 1 base, J shed 1 base, and the junction held 6 bases outside the gene matches. This CDR3 spans 16 amino acids. CDR3 nucleotide sequence: TGTGCCACCTGGGATGGTTGGAGTAGTAGTGATTGGATCAAGACGTTT. Translating it yields CATWDGWSSSDWIKTF.

As to this clone: Other DNA sequences in this sample translate to the same CDR3. This chain connects TRGV9 to TRGJ1 or TRGJ2. J lost 7 bases, V lost 0 bases, and 6 bases had no gene match. Germline CDR1 and CDR2: GITISATS and ISYDGTV (reference sequence). CDR3 size: 13 residues. CDR3 coding DNA: TGTGCCTTGTGGGAGGTGTCATACTATAAGAAACTCTTT. It translates to CALWEVSYYKKLF.

J is TRGJ1 or TRGJ2 and V is TRGV8. The CDR3 extends over 11 amino acids. CDR1 VENAVY and CDR2 YDSYNSRV come from the germline V gene. Trimming took 0 bases from V and 11 from J; bases not matched to a gene: 4. CDR3 in amino acids: CATWDRTEKLF. The CDR3 nucleotides read TGTGCCACCTGGGATAGGACGGAGAAACTCTTT.

The chain joins TRGV5 to TRGJ1 or TRGJ2. In germline, CDR1 is VINAFY, CDR2 YDVSNSKD. The V segment lost 0 bases and the J segment 10 bases; nucleotides outside the gene matches: 3. The CDR3 consists of 11 residues. CDR3 nucleotide sequence: TGTGCCACCTGGGACAGGTCCAAGAAACTCTTT. As protein: CATWDRSKKLF.

This clone ranks as medium-sized. The chain joins TRGV10 to TRGJ1 or TRGJ2. TRGV10 belongs to the ORF category, with a function that is uncertain. Trimming removed 8 bases from V and 3 bases from J; junction bases left unmatched: 8. The CDR3 has 13 residues. DNA of the CDR3: TGTGCTGCGTGGGATCTTATTTATTATAAGAAACTCTTT. This translates into CAAWDLIYYKKLF.